Shown below are 24 T cell receptor beta chains from a single sample sequenced in a study of Tregs in tolerant kidney transplant recipients. Sequencing used immunoSEQ multiplex PCR; TCRdb keeps in-frame clones, though not all of them. The sample includes hundreds of thousands of clones, around 81% of them seen just once. Sequenced material: CD4+ T cells from blood. These receptors were obtained from a human donor in good health.

The rearrangement joins TRBV30 to TRBJ2-1; the D is unclear. Germline V gives CDR1 GTSNPN, CDR2 SVGIG (reference sequence). The CDR3 length is 12 residues. V lost 4 bases to trimming and J lost 3 bases, with 7 bases between them. In nucleotides, the CDR3 is TGTGCCTGGACCCCTGACTACAATGAGCAGTTCTTC. It is translated as CAWTPDYNEQFF.

This clone appeared once. The chain couples TRBV6-5 to TRBJ1-1; no firm D call. The germline gives CDR1 MNHEY, CDR2 SVGAGI. CDR3 length: 14 residues. With 2 bases removed from V and 3 bases from J, the gap between germline ends came to 10 bases. The chain's CDR3 is CASSYGLTHTEAFF. In nucleotides, the CDR3 is TGTGCCAGCAGTTACGGCCTTACCCACACTGAAGCTTTCTTT.

The rearrangement uses TRBV11-1 and TRBJ2-5, with D hard to call. The J call is doubtful: the DNA matches TRBJ2-7 better. The CDR3 is 15 residues long. Germline loops: CDR1 SGHAT, CDR2 FQDESV (reference sequence). The CDR3 DNA reads TGTGCCAGCAGCTTGGGCGATTCGCCCTCCTACGAGCAGTACTTC. Translating it yields CASSLGDSPSYEQYF.

The chain is built from TRBV5-1 and TRBJ1-4; D uncertain. The CDR3 loop spans 14 amino acids. V was pared by 4 bases and J by 7 bases, with 14 bases between. CDR1 is SGHRS, CDR2 YFSETQ, per germline. Here the CDR3 reads CASSRESRGEKLFF. The CDR3 DNA sequence: TGCGCCAGCAGCCGAGAATCGAGAGGTGAAAAACTGTTTTTT.

The chain is built from TRBV6-1 and TRBJ1-4; no clear D gene. Germline loops: CDR1 MNHNS, CDR2 SASEGT. This CDR3 has 15 amino acids. V lost 4 bases and J lost 2, with 11 bases in between. The CDR3 loop reads CASSVRHRTNEKLFF. The CDR3 region has the DNA TGTGCCAGCAGTGTTAGACATCGCACTAATGAAAAACTGTTTTTT.

This chain joins TRBV18 and TRBJ2-3; TRBD2 matches at 13 bases. This CDR3 is 16 amino acids long. V lost 5 bases, J lost 4 bases, and 6 bases stayed unmatched. The V gene's germline CDR1 is KGHSH and CDR2 LQKENI. CDR3 in DNA: TGTGCCAGCTCAGCCGGACTAGCGGGAGCCGCAGATACGCAGTATTTT. Translation: CASSAGLAGAADTQYF.

The rearrangement joins TRBV9 to TRBJ1-1, with 7 bases identical to TRBD1. The CDR3 is 14 residues long. With 3 bases clipped from V and 5 bases from J, the junction kept 7 bases outside the gene matches. Germline CDR1 is SGDLS and CDR2 is YYNGEE. The CDR3 DNA sequence: TGTGCCAGCAGCGATATAACAGGGGCGACTGAAGCTTTCTTT. Translating it yields CASSDITGATEAFF. The variable domain in full, with the rest retrieved from reference TRBV9 and TRBJ1-1, is DSGVTQTPKHLITATGQRVTLRCSPRSGDLSVYWYQQSLDQGLQFLIQYYNGEERAKGNILERFSAQQFPDLHSELNLSSLELGDSALYFCASSDITGATEAFFGQGTRLTVV.

With respect to this clone: The sample carries other DNA sequences with the same CDR3. The chain employs TRBV7-2 and TRBJ1-5; D not resolved. The CDR3 is 12 residues long. Trimming cost V 0 bases and J 6 bases, with 3 bases left between them. Germline CDR1 and CDR2: SGHTA and FQGNSA. CDR3 bases: TGTGCCAGCAGCTTAGCGGGTCAGCCCCAGCATTTT. Its protein is CASSLAGQPQHF.

V is TRBV6-5 and J is TRBJ1-2; no definite D call. V was cut by 0 bases and J by 4 bases, with 12 bases left in between. The CDR3 spans 15 residues. Germline V gene lookup returns CDR1 MNHEY and CDR2 SVGAGI. CDR3 sequence reads: CASSYSGTPGYGYTF. CDR3 DNA sequence: TGTGCCAGCAGTTACTCTGGCACTCCCGGCTATGGCTACACCTTC.

V and J are TRBV30 and TRBJ1-4; the D is unclear. Germline CDR1 GTSNPN, CDR2 SVGIG (reference sequence). This CDR3 has 12 amino acids. The V end lost 2 bases, the J end lost 3 bases, and 4 bases lay between the germline ends. The CDR3 sequence: CAWSLPNEKLFF. CDR3 nucleotides: TGTGCCTGGAGTCTCCCTAATGAAAAACTGTTTTTT.

The chain links TRBV7-2 to TRBJ2-1, with 8 bases identical to TRBD2. The CDR3 sequence is 16 residues long. The germline V gene has CDR1 SGHTA and CDR2 FQGNSA. Trimming removed 0 bases from V and 4 bases from J; junction bases left unmatched: 5. The CDR3 DNA sequence: TGTGCCAGCAGCTTAGCCATGCGGGGGGCGTACAATGAGCAGTTCTTC. Residues: CASSLAMRGAYNEQFF.

The gene calls are TRBV5-1 and TRBJ2-2; D remains unclear. Germline V gives CDR1 SGHRS, CDR2 YFSETQ. V was clipped by 5 bases and J by 2 bases, with 4 bases between them. The CDR3 totals 12 residues. Here the CDR3 DNA reads TGCGCCAGCAGGGACAACACCGGGGAGCTGTTTTTT. It yields the protein CASRDNTGELFF. Using reference TRBV5-1 and TRBJ2-2 for the parts outside the CDR3, the full variable domain is KAGVTQTPRYLIKTRGQQVTLSCSPISGHRSVSWYQQTPGQGLQFLFEYFSETQRNKGNFPGRFSGRQFSNSRSEMNVSTLELGDSALYLCASRDNTGELFFGEGSRLTVL.

This sequence joins TRBV11-2 and TRBJ1-4, with D unclear. The CDR3 runs to 15 residues. The germline CDR1 and CDR2 sequences are SGHAT and FQNNGV. Trimming shortened V by 5 bases and J by 4 bases, and 14 bases separated the two germline ends. Written as DNA, the CDR3 is TGTGCCAGCAGCACCACAGTTGGGTATAATGAAAAACTGTTTTTT. Amino acid sequence: CASSTTVGYNEKLFF.

This clone was observed a handful of times. The chain combines TRBV6-5 with TRBJ2-7; D gene ambiguous. The V gene lost 2 bases and the J gene lost 5 bases, with 10 bases spanning the gap. This CDR3 is 13 amino acids long. In germline, CDR1 is MNHEY, CDR2 SVGAGI. CDR3 nucleotide sequence: TGTGCCAGCAGTTACCAACGCCGGGACGAGCAGTACTTC. This codes for CASSYQRRDEQYF.

This clone was seen more than once but under ten times. This chain uses TRBV2 with TRBJ2-5; D gene ambiguous. Germline-derived CDR1 and CDR2 are SNHLY and FYNNEI. V shed 2 bases and J shed 5 bases, with 12 bases lying between them. The CDR3 has 14 residues. The CDR3 DNA sequence: TGTGCCAGCAGTGAACTGGGTTCGGGCGAGACCCAGTACTTC. As protein: CASSELGSGETQYF. The variable domain in full, completed from reference TRBV2 and TRBJ2-5, reads EPEVTQTPSHQVTQMGQEVILRCVPISNHLYFYWYRQILGQKVEFLVSFYNNEISEKSEIFDDQFSVERPDGSNFTLKIRSTKLEDSAMYFCASSELGSGETQYFGPGTRLLVL.

The chain links TRBV15 to TRBJ2-1, with TRBD1 identical over 7 bases. J gave up 6 bases and V 0 bases, and 14 bases lay outside the gene matches. CDR1 LNHNV and CDR2 YYDKDF come from the germline V gene (reference sequence). The CDR3 is made up of 18 amino acids. CDR3 nucleotide sequence: TGTGCCACCAGCAGAGATATGTTGGGAAGGGGGCCGCTCAATGAGCAGTTCTTC. Protein: CATSRDMLGRGPLNEQFF.

With regard to this clone: Its ends do not fully match the called genes, so a read error is possible. This specimen includes other DNA sequences encoding the same CDR3. The gene calls are TRBV18 and TRBJ1-1; no reliable D call. In germline, CDR1 is KGHSH, CDR2 LQKENI. The CDR3 length is 12 residues. CDR3 bases: TGTGCCAGCTCACTAAGAGAGGCTGAAGCGTTCTTT. Protein product: CASSLREAEAFF. The full variable domain, its missing parts supplied by reference TRBV18 and TRBJ1-1, is NAGVMQNPRHLVRRRGQEARLRCSPMKGHSHVYWYRQLPEEGLKFMVYLQKENIIDESGMPKERFSAEFPKEGPSILRIQQVVRGDSAAYFCASSLREAEAFFGQGTRLTVV.

This chain links TRBV11-3 with TRBJ2-1; 13 nucleotides match TRBD2. This CDR3 region has 17 residues. With V trimmed by 5 bases and J by 3 bases, 7 bases remained unmatched. Per the germline V gene, CDR1 is SGHNT and CDR2 is YENEEA. The CDR3 here is CASSLRTSGSDYNEQFF. CDR3 nucleotides: TGTGCCAGCAGCCTAAGGACTAGCGGGAGCGACTACAATGAGCAGTTCTTC.

This rearrangement joins TRBV6-5 to TRBJ1-2; tentative D call: TRBD1 (6 bases). The CDR3 spans 13 residues. V lost 10 bases, J lost 5 bases, and 17 bases lay in between. CDR1 and CDR2 from the germline V gene are MNHEY and SVGAGI. The CDR3 DNA reads as TGTGCCACTTTAGGACAGAGTGGGTATGGCTACACCTTC. Its translation is CATLGQSGYGYTF.

V gene TRBV4-1 combines with J gene TRBJ2-3, with 10 bases identical to TRBD2. Looked up from germline, CDR1 is MGHRA and CDR2 is YSYEKL. The CDR3 covers 18 residues. The junction had 8 bases not matched to a gene; V was cut back by 2 bases and J by 0 bases. Written as DNA, the CDR3 is TGCGCCAGCAGCCAATACGAGCTAGCGGGGGTGAGCACAGATACGCAGTATTTT. As protein: CASSQYELAGVSTDTQYF.

The rearrangement joins TRBV4-2 to TRBJ2-2, with D possibly TRBD2 on 7 matching bases. This CDR3 spans 17 amino acids. Trimming shortened V by 1 base and J by 4 bases, and 16 bases separated the two germline ends. Germline CDR1 reads LGHNA; CDR2 reads YNFKEQ. CDR3 sequence (DNA): TGTGCCAGCAGCCAAGTTTCGGGGGGCCCTGGCACCGGGGAGCTGTTTTTT. As protein: CASSQVSGGPGTGELFF.

Notes on this clone: The DNA is left out, because the CDR3 cannot be placed on it with certainty; the CDR3 is given as TCRdb lists it. This chain uses TRBV18 with TRBJ2-3; the D call of TRBD2 is as the table states it, not checked on the DNA. The CDR3 is 16 amino acids long, termini counted. Germline CDR1 and CDR2: KGHSH and LQKENI. The CDR3 sequence is CASSPPLTFGEDTQYF.

The chain couples TRBV4-1 to TRBJ2-7, with 7 bases that match TRBD2. J gave up 0 bases and V 4 bases, and 24 bases lay outside the gene matches. Germline-derived CDR1 and CDR2 are MGHRA and YSYEKL. The CDR3 is 21 residues long. The CDR3: CASSRISKRGASTPSSYEQYF. CDR3 coding DNA: TGCGCCAGCAGCCGAATCTCGAAGCGGGGAGCTTCTACCCCATCCTCCTACGAGCAGTACTTC.

The table lists this clone with a few counts. The rearrangement links TRBV5-4 to TRBJ2-2; no reliable D call. Trimming cost V 3 bases and J 1 base, with 7 bases left between them. This CDR3 is built from 14 residues. The germline V gene encodes CDR1 SGHNT and CDR2 YYREEE (reference sequence). CDR3 DNA: TGTGCCAGCAGCTACCCGGGGAACACCGGGGAGCTGTTTTTT. It codes for CASSYPGNTGELFF.